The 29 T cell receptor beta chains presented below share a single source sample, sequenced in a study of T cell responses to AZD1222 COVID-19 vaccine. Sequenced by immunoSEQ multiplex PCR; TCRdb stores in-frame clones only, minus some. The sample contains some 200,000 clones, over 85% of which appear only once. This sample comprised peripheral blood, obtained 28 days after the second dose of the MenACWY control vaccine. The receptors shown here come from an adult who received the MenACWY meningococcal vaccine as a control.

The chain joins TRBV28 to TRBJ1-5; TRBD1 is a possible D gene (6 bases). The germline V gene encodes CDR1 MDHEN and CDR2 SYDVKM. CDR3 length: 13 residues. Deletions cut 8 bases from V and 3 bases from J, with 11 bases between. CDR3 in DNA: TGTGCCAGCTCCAGGACAGTCAATCAGCCCCAGCATTTT. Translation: CASSRTVNQPQHF.

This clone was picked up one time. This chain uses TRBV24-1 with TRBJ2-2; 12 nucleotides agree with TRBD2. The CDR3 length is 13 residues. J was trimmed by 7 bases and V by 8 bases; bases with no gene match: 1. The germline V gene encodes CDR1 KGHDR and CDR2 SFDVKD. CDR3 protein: CATTSGRGGELFF. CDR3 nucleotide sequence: TGTGCCACCACTAGCGGGAGGGGCGGGGAGCTGTTTTTT.

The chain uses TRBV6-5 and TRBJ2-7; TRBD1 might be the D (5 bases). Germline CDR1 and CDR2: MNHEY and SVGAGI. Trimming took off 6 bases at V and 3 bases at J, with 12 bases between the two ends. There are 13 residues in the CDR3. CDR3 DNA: TGTGCCAGCAGCAGACAGTTAGGCTACGAGCAGTACTTC. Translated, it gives CASSRQLGYEQYF.

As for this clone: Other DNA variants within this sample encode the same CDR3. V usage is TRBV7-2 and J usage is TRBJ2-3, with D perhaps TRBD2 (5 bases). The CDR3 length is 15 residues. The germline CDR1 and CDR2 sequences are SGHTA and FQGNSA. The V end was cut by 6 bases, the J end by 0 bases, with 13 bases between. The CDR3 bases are TGTGCCAGCAGTTTGGCCCGCGGGAGCACAGATACGCAGTATTTT. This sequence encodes CASSLARGSTDTQYF. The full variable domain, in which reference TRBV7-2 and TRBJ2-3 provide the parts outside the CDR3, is GAGVSQSPSNKVTEKGKDVELRCDPISGHTALYWYRQSLGQGLEFLIYFQGNSAPDKSGLPSDRFSAERTGGSVSTLTIQRTQQEDSAVYLCASSLARGSTDTQYFGPGTRLTVL.

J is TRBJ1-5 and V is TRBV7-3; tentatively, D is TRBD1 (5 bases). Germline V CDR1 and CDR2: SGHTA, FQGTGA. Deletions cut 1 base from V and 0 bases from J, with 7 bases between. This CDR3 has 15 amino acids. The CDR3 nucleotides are TGTGCCAGCAGCTTAATTGGGGGTAGCAATCAGCCCCAGCATTTT. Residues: CASSLIGGSNQPQHF. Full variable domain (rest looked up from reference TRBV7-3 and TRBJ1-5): GAGVSQTPSNKVTEKGKYVELRCDPISGHTALYWYRQSLGQGPEFLIYFQGTGAADDSGLPNDRFFAVRPEGSVSTLKIQRTERGDSAVYLCASSLIGGSNQPQHFGDGTRLSIL.

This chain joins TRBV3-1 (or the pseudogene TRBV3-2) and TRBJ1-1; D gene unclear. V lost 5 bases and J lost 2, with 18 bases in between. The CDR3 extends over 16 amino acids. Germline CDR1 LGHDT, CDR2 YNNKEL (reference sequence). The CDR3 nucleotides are TGTGCCAGCAGCACACAACCCCAAACAGCCAACACTGAAGCTTTCTTT. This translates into CASSTQPQTANTEAFF.

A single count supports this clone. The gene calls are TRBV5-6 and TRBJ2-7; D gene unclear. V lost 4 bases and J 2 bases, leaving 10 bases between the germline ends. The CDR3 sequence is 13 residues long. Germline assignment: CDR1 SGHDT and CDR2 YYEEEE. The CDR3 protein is CASSPPGTYEQYF. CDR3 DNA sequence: TGTGCCAGCAGCCCGCCAGGTACCTACGAGCAGTACTTC. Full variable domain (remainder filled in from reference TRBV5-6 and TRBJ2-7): DAGVTQSPTHLIKTRGQQVTLRCSPKSGHDTVSWYQQALGQGPQFIFQYYEEEERQRGNFPDRFSGHQFPNYSSELNVNALLLGDSALYLCASSPPGTYEQYFGPGTRLTVT.

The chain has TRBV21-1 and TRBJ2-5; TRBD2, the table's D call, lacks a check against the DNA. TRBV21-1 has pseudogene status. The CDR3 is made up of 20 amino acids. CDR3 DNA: TGTGCCAGCAGCAAAGCTGGGACTAGTAAGAGCGTGAGGGGAGGGGAGACCCAGTACTTC. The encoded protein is CASSKAGTSKSVRGGETQYF.

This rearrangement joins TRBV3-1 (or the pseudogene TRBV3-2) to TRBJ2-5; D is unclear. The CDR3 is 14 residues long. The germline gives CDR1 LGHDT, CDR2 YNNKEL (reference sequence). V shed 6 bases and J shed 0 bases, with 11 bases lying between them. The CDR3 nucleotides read TGTGCCAGCAGTGGGAATAGCTACCAAGAGACCCAGTACTTC. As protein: CASSGNSYQETQYF.

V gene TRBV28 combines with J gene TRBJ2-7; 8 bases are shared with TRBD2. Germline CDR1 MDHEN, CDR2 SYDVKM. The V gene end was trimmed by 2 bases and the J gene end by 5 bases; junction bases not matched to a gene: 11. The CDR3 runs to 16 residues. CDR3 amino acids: CASSLVGLAGFDEQYF. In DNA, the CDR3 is TGTGCCAGCAGTTTAGTCGGGCTAGCGGGTTTCGACGAGCAGTACTTC.

The CDR3 reads CASSQGPGGNQPQHF. The CDR3 DNA reads TGTGCCAGCAGCCAAGGCCCGGGTGGCAATCAGCCCCAGCATTTT. The V call is TRBV3-1 (or the pseudogene TRBV3-2), the J call TRBJ1-5; D unclear. V was clipped by 1 base and J by 2 bases, with 9 bases between them. This CDR3 is 15 amino acids long. Per the germline V gene, CDR1 is LGHDT and CDR2 is YNNKEL (reference sequence).

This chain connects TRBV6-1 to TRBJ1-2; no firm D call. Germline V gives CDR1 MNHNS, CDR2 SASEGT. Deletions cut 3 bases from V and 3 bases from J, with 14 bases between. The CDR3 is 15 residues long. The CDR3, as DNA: TGTGCCAGCAGTGATTACGGTACTAATTACTATGGCTACACCTTC. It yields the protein CASSDYGTNYYGYTF.

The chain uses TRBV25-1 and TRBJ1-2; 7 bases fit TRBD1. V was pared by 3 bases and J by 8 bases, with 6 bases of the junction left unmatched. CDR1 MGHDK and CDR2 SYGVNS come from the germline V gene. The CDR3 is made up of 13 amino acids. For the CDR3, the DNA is TGTGCCAGCAGTGACCACAGGGGAACAGGCTACACCTTC. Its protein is CASSDHRGTGYTF.

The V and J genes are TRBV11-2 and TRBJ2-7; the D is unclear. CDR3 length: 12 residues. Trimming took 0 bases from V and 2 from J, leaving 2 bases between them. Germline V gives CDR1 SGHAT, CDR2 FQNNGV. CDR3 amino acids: CASSLDAYEQYF. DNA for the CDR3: TGTGCCAGCAGCTTAGATGCCTACGAGCAGTACTTC.

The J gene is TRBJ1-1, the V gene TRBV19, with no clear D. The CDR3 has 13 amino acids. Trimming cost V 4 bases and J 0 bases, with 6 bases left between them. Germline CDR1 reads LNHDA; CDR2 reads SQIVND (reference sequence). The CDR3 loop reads CASSSAVNTEAFF. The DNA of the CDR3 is TGTGCCAGTAGTAGTGCAGTGAACACTGAAGCTTTCTTT.

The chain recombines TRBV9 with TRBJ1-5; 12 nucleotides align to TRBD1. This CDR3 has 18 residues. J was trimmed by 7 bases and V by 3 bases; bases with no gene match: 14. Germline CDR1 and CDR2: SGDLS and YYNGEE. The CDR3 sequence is CASSDTTEGQGAGQPQHF. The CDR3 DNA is TGTGCCAGCAGCGATACGACGGAGGGACAGGGGGCCGGACAGCCCCAGCATTTT. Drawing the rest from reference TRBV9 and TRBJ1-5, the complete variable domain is DSGVTQTPKHLITATGQRVTLRCSPRSGDLSVYWYQQSLDQGLQFLIQYYNGEERAKGNILERFSAQQFPDLHSELNLSSLELGDSALYFCASSDTTEGQGAGQPQHFGDGTRLSIL.

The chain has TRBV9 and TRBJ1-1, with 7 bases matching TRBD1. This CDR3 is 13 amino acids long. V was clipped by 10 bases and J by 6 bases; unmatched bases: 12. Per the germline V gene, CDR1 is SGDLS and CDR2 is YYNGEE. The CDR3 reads CASAAQGVAEAFF. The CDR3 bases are TGTGCCTCAGCAGCCCAGGGGGTGGCTGAAGCTTTCTTT. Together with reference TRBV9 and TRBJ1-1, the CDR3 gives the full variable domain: DSGVTQTPKHLITATGQRVTLRCSPRSGDLSVYWYQQSLDQGLQFLIQYYNGEERAKGNILERFSAQQFPDLHSELNLSSLELGDSALYFCASAAQGVAEAFFGQGTRLTVV.

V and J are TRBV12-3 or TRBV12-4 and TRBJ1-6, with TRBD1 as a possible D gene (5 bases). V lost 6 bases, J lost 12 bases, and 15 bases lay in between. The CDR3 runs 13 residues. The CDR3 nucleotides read TGTGCCAGCAGCGCCTTCATCAGGGAACCCCTCCACTTT. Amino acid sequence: CASSAFIREPLHF.

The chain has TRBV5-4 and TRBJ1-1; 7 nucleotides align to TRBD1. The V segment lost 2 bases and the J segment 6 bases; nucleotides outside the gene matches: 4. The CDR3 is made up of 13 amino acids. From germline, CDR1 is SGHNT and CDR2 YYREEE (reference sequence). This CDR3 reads CASSLGGVAEAFF. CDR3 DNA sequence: TGTGCCAGCAGCTTAGGGGGCGTCGCTGAAGCTTTCTTT.

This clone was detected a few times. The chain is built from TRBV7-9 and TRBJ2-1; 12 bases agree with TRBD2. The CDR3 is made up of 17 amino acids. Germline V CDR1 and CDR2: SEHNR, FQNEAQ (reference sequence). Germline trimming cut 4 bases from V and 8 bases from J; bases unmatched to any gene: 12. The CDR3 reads CASSSSLAGGPADEQFF. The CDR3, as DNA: TGTGCCAGCAGCTCCAGTCTAGCGGGAGGGCCGGCGGATGAGCAGTTCTTC.

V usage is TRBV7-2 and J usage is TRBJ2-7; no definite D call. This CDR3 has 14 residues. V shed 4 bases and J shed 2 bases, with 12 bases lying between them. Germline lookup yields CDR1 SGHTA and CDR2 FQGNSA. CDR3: CASSSGFSPYEQYF. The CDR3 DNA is TGTGCCAGCAGCTCAGGTTTTAGTCCCTACGAGCAGTACTTC.

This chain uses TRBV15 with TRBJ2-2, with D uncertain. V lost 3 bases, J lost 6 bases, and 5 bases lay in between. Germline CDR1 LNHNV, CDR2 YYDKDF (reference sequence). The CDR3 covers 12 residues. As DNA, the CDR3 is TGTGCCACCAGCAGTATCCCCGGGGAGCTGTTTTTT. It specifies CATSSIPGELFF.

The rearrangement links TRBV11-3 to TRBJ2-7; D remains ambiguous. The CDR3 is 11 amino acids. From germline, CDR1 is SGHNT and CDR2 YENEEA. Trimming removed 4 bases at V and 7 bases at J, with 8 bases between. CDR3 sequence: CASSSLLEQYF. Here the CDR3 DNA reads TGTGCCAGCAGCTCCTTACTGGAGCAGTACTTC.

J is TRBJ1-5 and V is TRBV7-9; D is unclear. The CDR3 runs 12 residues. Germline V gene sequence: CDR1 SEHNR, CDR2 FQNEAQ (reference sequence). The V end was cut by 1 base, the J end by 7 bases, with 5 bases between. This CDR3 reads CASSLDLQPQHF. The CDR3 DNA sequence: TGTGCCAGCAGCTTAGACCTCCAGCCCCAGCATTTT.

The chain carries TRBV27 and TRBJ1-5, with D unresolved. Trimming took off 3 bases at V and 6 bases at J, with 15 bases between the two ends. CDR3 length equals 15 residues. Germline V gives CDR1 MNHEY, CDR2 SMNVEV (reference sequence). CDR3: CASSLDPGVGQPQHF. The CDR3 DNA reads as TGTGCCAGCAGTTTGGACCCCGGGGTGGGTCAGCCCCAGCATTTT.

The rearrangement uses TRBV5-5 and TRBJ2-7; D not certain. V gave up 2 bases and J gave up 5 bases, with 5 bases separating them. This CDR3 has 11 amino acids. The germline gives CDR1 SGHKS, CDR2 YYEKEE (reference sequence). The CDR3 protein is CASSFVDEQYF. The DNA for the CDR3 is TGTGCCAGCAGCTTCGTGGACGAGCAGTACTTC.

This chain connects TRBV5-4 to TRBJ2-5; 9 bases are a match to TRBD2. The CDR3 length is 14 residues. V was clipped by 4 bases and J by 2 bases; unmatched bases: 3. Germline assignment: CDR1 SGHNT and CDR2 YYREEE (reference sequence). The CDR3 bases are TGTGCCAGCAGCGATAGCGGGAGACAAGAGACCCAGTACTTC. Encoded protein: CASSDSGRQETQYF.

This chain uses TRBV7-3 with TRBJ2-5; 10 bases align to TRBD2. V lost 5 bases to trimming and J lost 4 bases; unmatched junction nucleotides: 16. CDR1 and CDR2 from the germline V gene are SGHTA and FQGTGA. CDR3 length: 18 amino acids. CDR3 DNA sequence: TGTGCCAGCAGCGCGGGACGGGGCAGGGCTAGCGGGAGAGAGACCCAGTACTTC. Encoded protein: CASSAGRGRASGRETQYF. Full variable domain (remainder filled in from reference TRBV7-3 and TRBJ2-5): GAGVSQTPSNKVTEKGKYVELRCDPISGHTALYWYRQSLGQGPEFLIYFQGTGAADDSGLPNDRFFAVRPEGSVSTLKIQRTERGDSAVYLCASSAGRGRASGRETQYFGPGTRLLVL.

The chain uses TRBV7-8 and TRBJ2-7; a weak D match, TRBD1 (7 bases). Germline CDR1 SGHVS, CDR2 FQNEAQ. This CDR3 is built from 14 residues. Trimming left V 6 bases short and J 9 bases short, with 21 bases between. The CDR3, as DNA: TGTGCCAGCAGTTCCGTCCTGCAGGGGGAGGTGCAGTACTTC. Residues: CASSSVLQGEVQYF.